The sequence of this T cell receptor (beta chain) was determined in a study of T cell responses to AZD1222 COVID-19 vaccine. Study findings and constraints: Clonal diversity was possibly underestimated; the donors were predominantly white British and more often female. Only five or six AZD1222 recipients were seropositive at baseline.

Notes on this clone: Its matching antigen is unknown.

Sequenced by immunoSEQ multiplex PCR; TCRdb stores in-frame clones only, minus some. The sample lists 35,000 to 45,000 clones; roughly 84% were seen once. The analysis combined second doses at about 4 or about 12 weeks. The specimen comprised peripheral blood, sampled 28 days after the second AZD1222 dose. The clonotype was recovered from an adult who received the AZD1222 COVID-19 vaccine.

CDR3 DNA sequence: TGCAGCGTTGAAGGGACGTACCCTGAAGCTTTCTTT. Amino acids: CSVEGTYPEAFF. V and J are TRBV29-1 and TRBJ1-1, with no clear D. The CDR3 runs 12 residues. In germline, CDR1 is SQVTM, CDR2 ANQGSEA. Trimming removed 1 base at V and 6 bases at J, with 9 bases between.